The 8 T cell receptor beta chains listed next were all sequenced from one sample in a study of tumor-infiltrating lymphocytes in glioblastoma multiforme. Multiple V-beta primers and a C-beta primer amplified TCRB from RNA. One entry per CDR3 protein results from TCRdb running MiXCR on the multiplex PCR reads. The table records around 10,000 distinct CDR3 sequences, 66% of them present only once. The sequencing input was brain tumor tissue. All receptors derive from a male donor with glioblastoma.

The rearrangement uses TRBV12-3 or TRBV12-4 and TRBJ2-7; TRBD1 might be the D (6 bases). This CDR3 region has 13 residues. Trimming left V 5 bases short and J 2 bases short, with 10 bases between. This CDR3 is CASSRQEAYEQYF. DNA for the CDR3: TGTGCCAGCAGTCGACAGGAAGCCTACGAGCAGTACTTC.

Points on this clonotype: Since the CDR3 does not end with the conserved phenylalanine or tryptophan, this likely comes from a read error. The V and J genes are TRBV20-1 and TRBJ2-5; D is uncertain. The CDR3 is made up of 13 amino acids. The V and J ends lost 6 bases and 2 bases respectively, with 13 bases between them. Germline CDR1 and CDR2: DFQATT and SNEGSKA (reference sequence). The CDR3 loop is CSARFEGQETQYY. For the CDR3, the DNA is TGCAGTGCCAGATTCGAAGGGCAAGAGACCCAGTACTAC.

V gene TRBV7-9 combines with J gene TRBJ2-2; TRBD1 aligns across 7 bases. CDR1 SEHNR and CDR2 FQNEAQ come from the germline V gene (reference sequence). The V gene end was trimmed by 6 bases and the J gene end by 6 bases; junction bases not matched to a gene: 7. CDR3 length: 14 residues. In nucleotides, the CDR3 is TGTGCCAGCAGGCGTACAGGGGCTGCCGGGGAGCTGTTTTTT. Translating it yields CASRRTGAAGELFF.

This clonotype was detected only once. This rearrangement joins TRBV11-2 to TRBJ2-5, with D tentatively TRBD2 (5 bases). Germline CDR1 SGHAT, CDR2 FQNNGV. Trimming took 5 bases from V and 4 from J, leaving 14 bases between them. CDR3 length: 14 residues. The CDR3 sequence is CASSKIGGGETQYF. DNA of the CDR3: TGTGCCAGCAGCAAAATCGGAGGAGGAGAGACCCAGTACTTC. The full variable domain, completed using reference TRBV11-2 and TRBJ2-5, is EAGVAQSPRYKIIEKRQSVAFWCNPISGHATLYWYQQILGQGPKLLIQFQNNGVVDDSQLPKDRFSAERLKGVDSTLKIQPAKLEDSAVYLCASSKIGGGETQYFGPGTRLLVL.

The CDR3 DNA follows: TGTGCCAGTTCCGAGGGGAATGAGCAGTTCTTC. It translates to CASSEGNEQFF. The chain is built from TRBV12-3 or TRBV12-4 and TRBJ2-1; the D gene could be TRBD1 or TRBD2 (5 bases each). This CDR3 has 11 residues. V shed 9 bases and J shed 7 bases, with 10 bases lying between them.

About this clonotype: The junction shows a germline mismatch at one end, possibly a read error. The chain is built from TRBV4-2 and TRBJ1-5; 8 bases match TRBD1. This CDR3 has 18 residues. Germline CDR1 LGHNA, CDR2 YNFKEQ. DNA of the CDR3: TGTGTCAGCAGCCAAGATGGGTCGGACAGGGAGATCGGCCAGCCCCACCATTTT. Its protein product is CVSSQDGSDREIGQPHHF.

As concerns this clonotype: Here the CDR3 omits its conserved ending phenylalanine or tryptophan, so a read error is the likely source. No DNA is shown, since the ends of the CDR3 on it are uncertain; the CDR3 is the one TCRdb lists. This chain links TRBV4-1 with TRBJ1-6. Germline V CDR1 and CDR2: MGHRA, YSYEKL. The CDR3 is 15 residues long, ends included. CDR3 in amino acids: CASQNLASGVSRLHS.

In regard to this clonotype: This CDR3 is missing its conserved last phenylalanine or tryptophan, likely due to a read error. The rearrangement uses TRBV6-5 and TRBJ2-7; 10 bases agree with TRBD1. Matching the DNA end better, TRBJ2-1 makes the J call doubtful. The CDR3 totals 14 residues. Germline CDR1 is MNHEY and CDR2 is SVGAGI. DNA for the CDR3: TGTGCCAGCAGCGAGGACAGGGGGTCCTACGAGCAGTTCCTC. Encoded protein: CASSEDRGSYEQFL.